This T cell receptor beta chain was sequenced during a study of T cell responses to AZD1222 COVID-19 vaccine. In the case of this clone: No antigen is known for it.

Using immunoSEQ multiplex PCR, the repertoire was profiled, and TCRdb retains in-frame clones only, with some absent. The sample comprises 130,000 to 150,000 clones, more than 80% of which are singletons, and approximately 1.5% rests with the top ten. The study's findings and limits: Two AZD1222 administrations were followed by greater Spike-specific TCR breadth and depth.

The CDR3 is 16 residues long. Germline V gene data show CDR1 as SEHNR and CDR2 as FQNEAQ (reference sequence). Unmatched junction bases numbered 10, after V lost 4 bases and J lost 6 bases. This receptor was identified in an adult in good health. This chain connects TRBV7-9 to TRBJ2-1, with 9 nucleotides matching TRBD2. Sequenced here: peripheral blood, sampled on day 0 of AZD1222 vaccination. The CDR3 region has the DNA TGTGCCAGCAGCTCCTATGGCGGGAGGGGGATCAATGAGCAGTTCTTC. The encoded protein is CASSSYGGRGINEQFF.